The T cell receptor beta chain under discussion was sequenced for a study of breast tumors, draining lymph nodes, adjacent tissues. Study observations and caveats: Luminal-like breast cancer showed significantly greater tumor-nontumor repertoire similarity than basal-like breast cancer did. Compared with lymph nodes, tumors were less diverse; compared with nontumor tissue, more. Tumor T cell lymph node origin was a supported hypothesis, not proven.

Axillary draining lymph nodes of breast cancer patients supplied the node samples. This CDR3 region has 15 residues. J gave up 2 bases and V 7 bases, and 9 bases lay outside the gene matches. CDR1 is MNHNY, CDR2 SVGAGI, per germline (reference sequence). This clonotype was seen at least ten times. Its matching antigen is unknown. A much larger clone sits a single nucleotide away, making a read error possible. TCRdb recomputed calls from the multiplex PCR reads with MiXCR, one row per CDR3 protein. Of 140,000 to 150,000 distinct CDR3 sequences listed, over 25% are singletons. The V gene is TRBV6-6, the J gene TRBJ2-7; TRBD1 matches 9 bases. The TCR comes from a female donor with breast cancer. Some clones in this sample may be carry-over from other donors' samples. Sequenced: axillary lymph node tissue. CDR3 DNA: TGTGCCAGCACTCAGACCGGGACAGGGACCTACGAGCAGTACTTC. Translation gives CASTQTGTGTYEQYF.